The sequence of this T cell receptor beta chain was determined in a study of T cells expressing NK-cell markers. Overall study context: It was from sorted CD3+CD56+NKG2C+, CD3+CD56+NKG2C- and CD3+CD56-NKG2C+ T cells that TCR beta repertoires came. HCMV seropositivity characterized seven of the eight sequenced donors, and seronegativity one. Study-level findings and limits: The contribution of dominant NKG2C+ clonotypes to CD8+ T cells in more than five donors was about 1.0-7.0%. Specificity for HCMV among expanded NKG2C+ T cell clones was not established.

This CDR3 comprises 16 residues. For this clonotype: What it binds is not known.

One entry per CDR3 protein, without DNA, is what TCRdb gives after re-calling the 5' RACE reads. The table lists about 440,000 distinct CDR3 sequences, with 7.3% in the top ten. Material: blood T cells: a sorted CD56 or NKG2C T cell subset, CD4+ or CD8+ T cells, or bulk PBMC T cells (not recorded which). The source of this sequence is a woman aged 18-70 years in good health. The chain couples TRBV12-3 or TRBV12-4 to TRBJ2-3; TCRdb indicates TRBD1, and absent DNA this call remains unverified. CDR3 amino acids: CASSSGTGTQGNTQYF.